A single sample is the source of the 10 T cell receptor beta chains below, sequenced in a study of Tregs in tolerant kidney transplant recipients. Profiling relied on immunoSEQ multiplex PCR, and the TCRdb table lists in-frame clones only, not all of them. Its table records approximately 30,000 clones. The specimen was CD8+ T cells from blood, collected before the transplant. These receptors were taken from a human donor who received a combined kidney and bone marrow transplant.

Comments on this clone: The read comes to an end 3 residues before the CDR3 does, leaving the germline J gene to fill in the end. This rearrangement joins TRBV7-3 to TRBJ2-1; 9 bases match TRBD2. This CDR3 contains 18 residues. V shed 0 bases, J shed 1 base, and the junction held 7 bases outside the gene matches. CDR1 and CDR2 (germline): SGHTA, FQGTGA. The DNA read from the CDR3 is TGTGCCAGCAGCTTAACTAGCGGGAGCATGTGGTCCTACAATGAG. This translates into CASSLTSGSMWSYNE. The whole CDR3 sequence is CASSLTSGSMWSYNEQFF.

Concerning this clone: The read falls 3 residues short of the CDR3 end, and the missing part is taken from the germline J gene. The V gene is TRBV6-2 or TRBV6-3, the J gene TRBJ2-1; D remains ambiguous. V lost 2 bases and J lost 7, with 6 bases in between. The CDR3 spans 12 residues. From germline, CDR1 is MNHEY and CDR2 SVGEGT. CDR3 sequence reads: CASSYDINEQFF. The DNA read from the CDR3 is TGTGCCAGCAGTTACGACATAAATGAG.

Worth noting for this clone: The CDR3 is cut off 3 residues early in the read; its end comes from the germline J gene. The rearrangement uses TRBV20-1 and TRBJ1-2; TRBD1 is a possible D gene (5 bases). Germline CDR1 and CDR2: DFQATT and SNEGSKA (reference sequence). Between the trimmed V and J ends, which lost 4 bases and 7 bases, there was a span of 13 bases. The CDR3 loop spans 12 amino acids. CDR3 loop: CSAKEGLLGYTF. The sequenced CDR3 bases are TGCAGTGCTAAAGAGGGGCTTCTTGGC.

Comments on this clone: The read ends 3 residues shy of where the CDR3 ends; the end is completed using the germline J gene. V usage is TRBV11-2 and J usage is TRBJ2-1; D is perhaps TRBD2 (5 bases). The CDR3 spans 12 residues. V lost 5 bases, J lost 9 bases, and 11 bases lay in between. Germline V gene sequence: CDR1 SGHAT, CDR2 FQNNGV. The CDR3 bases that were read are TGTGCCAGCAGCGCCGCTAGCAGTGAG. Its protein product is CASSAASSE. The full CDR3 protein reads CASSAASSEQFF.

As for this clone: With the read ending 3 residues before the CDR3 end, the germline J gene is used to fill in that end. The chain has TRBV5-4 and TRBJ2-1, with 9 bases identical to TRBD2. With 2 bases clipped from V and 6 bases from J, the junction kept 0 bases outside the gene matches. The CDR3 extends over 13 amino acids. Germline V lookup: CDR1 SGHNT, CDR2 YYREEE (reference sequence). CDR3 DNA (partial): TGTGCCAGCAGCTTAGCGGGAGGCAATGAG. This codes for CASSLAGGNE. The full CDR3 sequence reads CASSLAGGNEQFF.

Notes on this clone: Coverage ceases 3 residues before the CDR3 finishes, and the germline J gene fills in the end. J is TRBJ2-1 and V is TRBV5-1, with 13 bases lining up with TRBD2. The length of the CDR3 is 17 residues. V was pared by 4 bases and J by 4 bases, with 8 bases of the junction left unmatched. The V gene's germline CDR1 is SGHRS and CDR2 YFSETQ. The part of the CDR3 DNA that was read is TGCGCCAGCAGCCAAGGACTAGCGGGAGAGGGGTACAATGAG. It yields the protein CASSQGLAGEGYNE. The CDR3 reads in full as CASSQGLAGEGYNEQFF.

About this clone: The read falls 3 residues short of the CDR3 end, and the missing part is taken from the germline J gene. This rearrangement joins TRBV19 to TRBJ1-1; a weak D match, TRBD1 (6 bases). V was shortened by 3 bases and J by 1 base, with 18 bases between the two germline ends. Germline V gene sequence: CDR1 LNHDA, CDR2 SQIVND (reference sequence). The length of the CDR3 is 17 residues. The CDR3 reads CASSIAGAPTKNTEAFF. The part of the CDR3 DNA that was read is TGTGCCAGTAGTATTGCAGGGGCACCAACGAAGAACACTGAA.

To note about this clone: Coverage ceases 3 residues before the CDR3 finishes, and the germline J gene fills in the end. V and J are TRBV19 and TRBJ2-7; 10 nucleotides agree with TRBD2. Germline V CDR1 and CDR2: LNHDA, SQIVND (reference sequence). V lost 2 bases and J lost 5; bases outside the gene matches: 6. CDR3 length: 15 amino acids. CDR3: CASSITAGGLNEQYF. The sequenced CDR3 bases are TGTGCCAGTAGTATAACAGCGGGAGGGCTCAACGAG.

Of note for this clone: Read sequence stops 3 residues before the CDR3 end, and the germline J gene provides the missing end. J is TRBJ1-1 and V is TRBV5-6, with D hard to call. The CDR3 extends over 14 amino acids. CDR1 and CDR2 (germline): SGHDT, YYEEEE. The V end was cut by 0 bases, the J end by 7 bases, with 13 bases between. The CDR3: CASSLVGGGGEAFF. The part of the CDR3 DNA that was read is TGTGCCAGCAGCTTGGTAGGAGGCGGCGGTGAA. The full variable domain, in which reference TRBV5-6 and TRBJ1-1 provide the parts outside the CDR3, is DAGVTQSPTHLIKTRGQQVTLRCSPKSGHDTVSWYQQALGQGPQFIFQYYEEEERQRGNFPDRFSGHQFPNYSSELNVNALLLGDSALYLCASSLVGGGGEAFFGQGTRLTVV.

As regards this clone: The read finishes 3 residues shy of the CDR3 end, and the germline J gene is used to complete it. This sequence joins TRBV7-9 and TRBJ2-7; 8 bases are shared with TRBD1. The junction had 5 bases not matched to a gene; V was cut back by 2 bases and J by 2 bases. Germline-derived CDR1 and CDR2 are SEHNR and FQNEAQ (reference sequence). The CDR3 spans 15 residues. CDR3 in amino acids: CASSLRDRNTYEQYF. CDR3 DNA (partial): TGTGCCAGCAGCTTACGGGACAGGAACACCTACGAG.